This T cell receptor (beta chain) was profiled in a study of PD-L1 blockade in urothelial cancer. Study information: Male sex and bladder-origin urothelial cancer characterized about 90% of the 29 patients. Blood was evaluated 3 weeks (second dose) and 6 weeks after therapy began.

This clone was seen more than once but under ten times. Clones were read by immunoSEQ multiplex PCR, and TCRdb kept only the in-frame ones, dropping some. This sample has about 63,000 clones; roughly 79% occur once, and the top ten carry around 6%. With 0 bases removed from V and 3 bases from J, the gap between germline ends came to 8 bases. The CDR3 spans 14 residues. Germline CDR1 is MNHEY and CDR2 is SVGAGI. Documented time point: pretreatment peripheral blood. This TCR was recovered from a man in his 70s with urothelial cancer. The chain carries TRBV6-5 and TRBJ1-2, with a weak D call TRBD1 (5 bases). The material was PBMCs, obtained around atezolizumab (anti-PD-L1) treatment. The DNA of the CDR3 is TGTGCCAGCAGTTACTCAGGGGTAGACTATGGCTACACCTTC. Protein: CASSYSGVDYGYTF.